These T cell receptor beta chains were read from a single sample in a study of spatial heterogeneity in lung cancer. Via MiXCR, TCRdb re-called the 5' RACE reads, giving one row per CDR3 protein. Of 40,000 to 50,000 distinct CDR3 sequences listed, about 10% are singletons. Sequenced here: PBMCs, sampled at follow-up. The origin of the receptors is a female donor with early-stage non-small cell lung cancer. Both conserved end residues are part of each CDR3. Fields, in order: V gene, CDR3 protein.

>TRBV5-4
CASSLASGGDTQYF
>TRBV19
CASSADRVGFIDTEAFF
>TRBV7-9
CASSLGARGYTF
>TRBV24-1
CATSDHRQNTQYF
>TRBV6-1
CASRPTGLNYGYTF
>TRBV29-1
CSVRTAGNEQYF
>TRBV9
CASSLRAGNNSPLHF
>TRBV20-1
CSAHSGGTAYEQYF
>TRBV9
CASRTGHATGELFF
>TRBV10-1
CASSPTGLVPEELFF
>TRBV10-3
CAIRLGLASEQYF
>TRBV12-3/TRBV12-4
CASSLVQNQPQHF
>TRBV3-1
CASSQSPAGQGARETQYF
>TRBV2
CASIGITGVSYEQYF
>TRBV19
CASSIPPIVGRVYNEQFF
>TRBV5-6
CASSLEVWLGGMTEQFF
>TRBV28
CASSLLAGTDTQYF
>TRBV28
CASRSRDVNQPQHF
>TRBV20-1
CSAAQGLGEQYF
>TRBV28
CASGRSGGNNEQFF
>TRBV12-3/TRBV12-4
CASSSPDWERGAFVEQYF
>TRBV6-5
CASRPLAGGFPSSYNEQFF
>TRBV2
CASSDSLTGSKNIQYF
>TRBV29-1
CSVSGQGYEQYF
>TRBV6-4
CASSDRTGRSQETQYF
>TRBV6-6
CASSRPGQGSEQYF
>TRBV15
CATSRDSEDEQFF
>TRBV9
CASSVGGLSNQPQHF
>TRBV11-2
CASSLVQGPMDGYTF
>TRBV18
CASSRTGTGDGYTF
>TRBV7-7
CASSFGQGAMNTEAFF
>TRBV12-3/TRBV12-4
CATLRDRGSDEQFF
>TRBV20-1
CSARSRQGNTGELFF
>TRBV5-1
CASSSGTADNEQFF
>TRBV6-1
CASSFQGAAPDTQYF
>TRBV2
CASSENRGRDTGELFF
>TRBV30
CAWSSPSGANTGELFF
>TRBV9
CASSQTGSLNSPLHF
>TRBV5-1
CASSTDPSGTTYGYTF
>TRBV11-2
CASASAGGAYNEQFF
>TRBV4-3
CASSPQGITGELFF